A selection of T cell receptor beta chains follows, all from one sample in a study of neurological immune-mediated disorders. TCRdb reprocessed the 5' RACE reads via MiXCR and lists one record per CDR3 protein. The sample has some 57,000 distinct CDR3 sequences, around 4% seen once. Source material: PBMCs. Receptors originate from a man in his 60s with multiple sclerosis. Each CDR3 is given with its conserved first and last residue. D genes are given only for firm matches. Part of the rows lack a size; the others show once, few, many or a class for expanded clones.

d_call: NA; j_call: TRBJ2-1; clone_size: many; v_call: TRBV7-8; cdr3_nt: TGTGCCAGCAGCTTAGCCGAGGGACCCCACAATGAGCAGTTCTTC; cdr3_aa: CASSLAEGPHNEQFF
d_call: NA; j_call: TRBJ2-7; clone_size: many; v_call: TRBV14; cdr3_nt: TGTGCCAGCAGCCGACTAACCATGAGCTACGAGCAGTACTTC; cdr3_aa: CASSRLTMSYEQYF
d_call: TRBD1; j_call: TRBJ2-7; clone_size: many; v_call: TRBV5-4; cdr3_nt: TGTGCCTGCTGGGACAGGGAAACCGAGCAGTACTTC; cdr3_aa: CACWDRETEQYF
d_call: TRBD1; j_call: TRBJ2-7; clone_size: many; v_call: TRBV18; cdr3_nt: TGTGCCAGCTCACCAGGGACAGGGATTACGAATGAGCAGTACTTC; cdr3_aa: CASSPGTGITNEQYF
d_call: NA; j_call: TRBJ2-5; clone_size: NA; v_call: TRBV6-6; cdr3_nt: TGTGCCAGCAAGGTCGGGGAGACCCAGTACTTC; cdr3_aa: CASKVGETQYF
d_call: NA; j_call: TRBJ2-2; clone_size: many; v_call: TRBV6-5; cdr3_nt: TGTGCCAGCAGTTACTCGCGGACCGGGGAGCTGTTTTTT; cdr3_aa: CASSYSRTGELFF
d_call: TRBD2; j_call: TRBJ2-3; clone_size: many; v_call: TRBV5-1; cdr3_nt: TGCGCCAGCAGCGCGGGGGGGGCTGGAAGGGCGCAGTATTTT; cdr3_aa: CASSAGGAGRAQYF
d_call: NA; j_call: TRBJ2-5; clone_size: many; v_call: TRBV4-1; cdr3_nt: TGCGCCAGCAGCTCCCAGACCCTCAGCCAAGAGACCCAGTACTTC; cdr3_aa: CASSSQTLSQETQYF
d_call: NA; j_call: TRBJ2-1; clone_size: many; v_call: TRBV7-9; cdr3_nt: TGTGCCAGCAGCGCCCAGGGGGGATACAATGAGCAGTTCTTC; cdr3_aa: CASSAQGGYNEQFF
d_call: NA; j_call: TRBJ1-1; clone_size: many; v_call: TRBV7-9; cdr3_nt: TGTGCCAGCAGCACCGAGGGTATCACTGAAGCTTTCTTT; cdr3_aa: CASSTEGITEAFF
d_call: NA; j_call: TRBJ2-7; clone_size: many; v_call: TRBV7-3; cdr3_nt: TGTGCCAGCAGCTTGACCCCCGCGGCTACTGAGCAGTACTTC; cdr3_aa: CASSLTPAATEQYF
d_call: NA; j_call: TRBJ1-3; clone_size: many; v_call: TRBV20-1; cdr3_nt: TGCAGTGCTAGACAGGGCTCGGGAAACACCATATATTTT; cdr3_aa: CSARQGSGNTIYF
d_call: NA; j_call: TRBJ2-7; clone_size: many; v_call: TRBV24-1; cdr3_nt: TGTGCCACCAGTGAATCGGGGTCCTCCTACGAGCAGTACTTC; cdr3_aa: CATSESGSSYEQYF
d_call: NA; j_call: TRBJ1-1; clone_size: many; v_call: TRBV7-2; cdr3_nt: TGTGCCAGCAGCTCAAAGTACGAAGCTTTCTTT; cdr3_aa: CASSSKYEAFF
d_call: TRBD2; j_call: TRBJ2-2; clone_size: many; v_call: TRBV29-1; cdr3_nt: TGCAGCGGCCGTACGGGACTAGCGAGCGGGGAGCTGTTTTTT; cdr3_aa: CSGRTGLASGELFF
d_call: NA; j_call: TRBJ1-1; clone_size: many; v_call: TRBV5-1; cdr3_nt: TGCGCCAGCAGCCCGTACAAATCGACTGGGGACACTGAAGCTTTCTTT; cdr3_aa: CASSPYKSTGDTEAFF
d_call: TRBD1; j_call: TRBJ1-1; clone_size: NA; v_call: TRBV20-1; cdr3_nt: TGCAGTGCTCGCCCAGGACAGGTGGATTTGGGTGAAGCTTTCTTT; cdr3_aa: CSARPGQVDLGEAFF
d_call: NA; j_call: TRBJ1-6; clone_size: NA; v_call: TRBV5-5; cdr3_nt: NA; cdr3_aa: CASSWGQGNSTLNF
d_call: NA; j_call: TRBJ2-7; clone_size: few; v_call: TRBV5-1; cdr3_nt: TGCGCCAGCAGCTGGGGCGGGACATTGATCTACGAGCAGTACTTC; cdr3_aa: CASSWGGTLIYEQYF
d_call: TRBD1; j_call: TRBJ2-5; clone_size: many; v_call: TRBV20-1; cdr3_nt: TGCAGTGCTAGGTTCCAGGACAGGGCTGACACGGAGACCCAGTACTTC; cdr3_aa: CSARFQDRADTETQYF
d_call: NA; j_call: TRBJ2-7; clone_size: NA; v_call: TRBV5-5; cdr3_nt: TGTGCCAGCAGCTTCGGCAGGGTTCCCTACGAGCAGTACTTC; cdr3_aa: CASSFGRVPYEQYF
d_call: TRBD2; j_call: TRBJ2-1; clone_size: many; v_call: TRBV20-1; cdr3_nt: TGCAGTGCTAGGCTAGCGGGGGGTTCCAATGAGCAGTTCTTC; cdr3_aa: CSARLAGGSNEQFF
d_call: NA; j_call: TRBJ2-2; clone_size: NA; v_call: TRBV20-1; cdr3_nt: TGCAGTGCTAAAAGAGGGACCGGGGAGCTGTTTTTT; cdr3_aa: CSAKRGTGELFF
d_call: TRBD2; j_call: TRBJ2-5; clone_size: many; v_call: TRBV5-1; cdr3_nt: TGCGCCTCGGGGGGGGAGTTTGGAGAGACCCAGTACTTC; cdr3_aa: CASGGEFGETQYF
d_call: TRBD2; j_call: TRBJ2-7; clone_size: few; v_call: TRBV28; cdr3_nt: TGTGCCAGCAGAATAGCGGGGAACTCCTACGAGCAGTACTTC; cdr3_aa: CASRIAGNSYEQYF
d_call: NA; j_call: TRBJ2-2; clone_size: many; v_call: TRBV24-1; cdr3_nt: TGTGCCACCAGATCGGGACAAACGAACACCGGGGAGCTGTTTTTT; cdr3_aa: CATRSGQTNTGELFF
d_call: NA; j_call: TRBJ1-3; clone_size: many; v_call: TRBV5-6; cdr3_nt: TGTGCCAGCAGCTTGGAGCGGTTCAACTCTGGAAACACCATATATTTT; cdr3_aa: CASSLERFNSGNTIYF
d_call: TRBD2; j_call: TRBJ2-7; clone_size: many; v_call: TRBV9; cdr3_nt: TGTGCCAGCAGCTCCTCTAGCGGGGGTTCCTACGAGCAGTACTTC; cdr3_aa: CASSSSSGGSYEQYF
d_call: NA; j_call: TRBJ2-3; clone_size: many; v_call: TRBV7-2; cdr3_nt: TGTGCCAGCAGCTTAGTGTACGAGGATACGCAGTATTTT; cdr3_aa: CASSLVYEDTQYF
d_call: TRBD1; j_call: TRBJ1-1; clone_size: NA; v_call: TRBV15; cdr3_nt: TGTGCCACCTTCCCTTTAGAAGGGGGCAAACTGAACACTGAAGCTTTCTTT; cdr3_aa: CATFPLEGGKLNTEAFF
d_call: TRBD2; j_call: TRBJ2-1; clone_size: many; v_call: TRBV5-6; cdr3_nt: TGTGCCAGCAGCTTGCGTGCGGGGGTGAACACCCGCAATGAGCAGTTCTTC; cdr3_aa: CASSLRAGVNTRNEQFF
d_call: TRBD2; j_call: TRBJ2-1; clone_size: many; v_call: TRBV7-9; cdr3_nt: TGTGCCAGCAGCTTTTTAGCGGGAGATTACGGCGAGCAGTTCTTC; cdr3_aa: CASSFLAGDYGEQFF
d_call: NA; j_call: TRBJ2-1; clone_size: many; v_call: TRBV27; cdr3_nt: TGTGCCAGCCGGGCCGTTCTGAAGCACTTTCAGTTCTTC; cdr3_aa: CASRAVLKHFQFF
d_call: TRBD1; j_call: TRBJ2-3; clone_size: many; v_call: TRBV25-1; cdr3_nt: TGTGCCAGCAGTGCCCGGGACAGGGTCATGGATACGCAGTATTTT; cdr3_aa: CASSARDRVMDTQYF
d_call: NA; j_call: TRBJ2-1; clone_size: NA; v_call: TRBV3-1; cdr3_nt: TGTGCCAGCAGCCAAGAGGGTCTCCCCTACAATGAGCAGTTCTTC; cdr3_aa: CASSQEGLPYNEQFF
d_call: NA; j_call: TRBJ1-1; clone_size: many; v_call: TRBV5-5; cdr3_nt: TGTGCCAGCAGCTTGTTGGCGCAGTTGAACACTGAAGCTTTCTTT; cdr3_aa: CASSLLAQLNTEAFF
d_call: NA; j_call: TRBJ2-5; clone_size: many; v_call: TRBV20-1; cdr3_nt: TGCAGTGCTGTTCTAGGGGAGACCCAGTACTTC; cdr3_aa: CSAVLGETQYF
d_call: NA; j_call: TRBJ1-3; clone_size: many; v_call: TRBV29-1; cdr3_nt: TGCAGCGTTGATGTCAACCTCTCTGGAAACACCATATATTTT; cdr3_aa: CSVDVNLSGNTIYF
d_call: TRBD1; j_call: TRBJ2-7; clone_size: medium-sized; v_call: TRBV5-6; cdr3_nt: TGTGCCAGCAGCCCCGGGACAGCCTACGAGCAGTACTTC; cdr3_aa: CASSPGTAYEQYF
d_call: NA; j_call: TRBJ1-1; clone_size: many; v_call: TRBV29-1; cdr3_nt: TGCAGCGCCCATGAAGGAGGCGCTGAAGCTTTCTTT; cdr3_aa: CSAHEGGAEAFF
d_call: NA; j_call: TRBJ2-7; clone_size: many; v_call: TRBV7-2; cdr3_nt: TGTGCCAGCAGCTTAGGAGTTTCCTACGAGCAGTACTTC; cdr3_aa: CASSLGVSYEQYF
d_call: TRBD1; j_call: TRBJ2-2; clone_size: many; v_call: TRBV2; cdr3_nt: TGTGCCAGCGGGCCGGGACAGGACACCGGGGAGCTGTTTTTT; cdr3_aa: CASGPGQDTGELFF